Following are 10 T cell receptor beta chains from one sample sequenced in a study of human T cells and chemical hapten exposure. Specified time point: patch test 2, 6 weeks after DPC sensitization. Treatment specified: therapeutic diphenylcyclopropenone sensitization with weekly scalp DPC. TCRdb used MiXCR to reprocess the RACE reads, holding one entry per CDR3 protein. The profile shows about 350,000 distinct CDR3 sequences, around 6% of them singletons. The sample here was whole blood, taken in connection with sensitization to the hapten diphenylcyclopropenone (DPC). These receptors came from a young woman with alopecia areata. Some clones in this sample may be carry-over from other donors' samples.

This clonotype was seen a few times. The chain has TRBV6-5 and TRBJ2-7; D might be TRBD2 (6 bases). The CDR3 is 16 amino acids. Looked up from germline, CDR1 is MNHEY and CDR2 is SVGAGI. The V end was cut by 5 bases, the J end by 3 bases, with 20 bases between. CDR3 protein: CASSHGEGGGGYEQYF. The CDR3 DNA is TGTGCCAGCAGTCACGGAGAGGGAGGCGGCGGCTACGAGCAGTACTTC.

This chain links TRBV4-1 with TRBJ2-5, with 9 bases identical to TRBD2. V lost 0 bases and J lost 5; bases outside the gene matches: 7. Germline CDR1 is MGHRA and CDR2 is YSYEKL. The CDR3 runs to 16 residues. CDR3 region: CASSQDRGGAVETQYF. CDR3 bases: TGCGCCAGCAGCCAAGATCGCGGGGGGGCCGTGGAGACCCAGTACTTC.

In this sample, this clonotype turned up a few times. V is TRBV20-1 and J is TRBJ1-5, with 8 positions matching TRBD1. J gave up 6 bases and V 5 bases, and 9 bases lay outside the gene matches. The CDR3 sequence is 14 residues long. The V gene's germline CDR1 is DFQATT and CDR2 SNEGSKA (reference sequence). CDR3: CSASGQAPSQPQHF. The CDR3 DNA follows: TGCAGTGCTTCGGGACAGGCCCCCAGTCAGCCCCAGCATTTT.

This clonotype was detected ten times or more. This chain's CDR3 is CASSQDRQGLDGYTF. CDR3 DNA sequence: TGCGCCAGCAGCCAAGATCGACAGGGATTAGATGGCTACACCTTC. The chain employs TRBV4-3 and TRBJ1-2; 7 nucleotides line up with TRBD1. CDR1 is LGHNA and CDR2 is YSLEER in the germline V gene. There are 15 residues in the CDR3. Trimming removed 0 bases from V and 6 bases from J; junction bases left unmatched: 7.

This sequence joins TRBV5-1 and TRBJ1-6, with 7 nucleotides matching TRBD1. The CDR3 runs 18 residues. V shed 4 bases and J 9 bases; nucleotides not matched to a gene: 19. The V gene's germline CDR1 is SGHRS and CDR2 YFSETQ. CDR3 region: CASSDQETGPSLFSPLHF. CDR3 DNA sequence: TGCGCCAGCAGCGACCAAGAGACAGGGCCTTCCCTTTTTTCACCCCTCCACTTT.

There are a few counts of this clonotype. The chain recombines TRBV14 with TRBJ2-3; 12 positions agree with TRBD2. Trimming took 3 bases from V and 3 from J; bases not matched to a gene: 7. The CDR3 is 17 amino acids. Germline loops: CDR1 SGHDN, CDR2 FVKESK. CDR3 sequence reads: CASSHLAGGPSTDTQYF. CDR3 DNA sequence: TGTGCCAGCAGCCATCTAGCGGGGGGGCCATCTACAGATACGCAGTATTTT.

This clonotype was found many times. V gene TRBV6-2 or TRBV6-3 combines with J gene TRBJ1-1, with D unresolved. Trimming took off 11 bases at V and 0 bases at J, with 13 bases between the two ends. The germline gives CDR1 MNHEY, CDR2 SVGEGT. This CDR3 has 13 amino acids. The CDR3 DNA reads TGTGCCGTGTGTCCGAGCATGAACACTGAAGCTTTCTTT. Translated, it gives CAVCPSMNTEAFF.

The J gene is TRBJ1-5, the V gene TRBV6-2 or TRBV6-3; TRBD1 aligns across 7 bases. From germline, CDR1 is MNHEY and CDR2 SVGEGT. Trimming cost V 6 bases and J 4 bases; bases outside gene matches: 6. The CDR3 has 14 amino acids. This CDR3 is CASSPGTENQPQHF. The CDR3 DNA follows: TGTGCCAGCAGCCCCGGGACAGAAAATCAGCCCCAGCATTTT.

This clonotype was detected many times. The V and J genes are TRBV6-6 and TRBJ2-1, with 9 positions matching TRBD2. CDR3 length: 16 residues. Germline V gives CDR1 MNHNY, CDR2 SVGAGI (reference sequence). V lost 4 bases and J lost 7; bases outside the gene matches: 11. The CDR3 spells CASSFFWAGGENEQFF. The CDR3 DNA follows: TGTGCCAGCAGTTTCTTTTGGGCGGGGGGGGAAAATGAGCAGTTCTTC.

This clonotype has at least ten counts. J is TRBJ1-2 and V is TRBV4-1; 7 nucleotides align to TRBD1. The CDR3 spans 18 residues. V was pared by 1 base and J by 1 base, with 12 bases of the junction left unmatched. The germline V gene has CDR1 MGHRA and CDR2 YSYEKL. The CDR3 is CASSQVRVEGAGNYGYTF. In DNA, the CDR3 is TGCGCCAGCAGCCAAGTGCGGGTTGAGGGGGCTGGTAACTATGGCTACACCTTC.